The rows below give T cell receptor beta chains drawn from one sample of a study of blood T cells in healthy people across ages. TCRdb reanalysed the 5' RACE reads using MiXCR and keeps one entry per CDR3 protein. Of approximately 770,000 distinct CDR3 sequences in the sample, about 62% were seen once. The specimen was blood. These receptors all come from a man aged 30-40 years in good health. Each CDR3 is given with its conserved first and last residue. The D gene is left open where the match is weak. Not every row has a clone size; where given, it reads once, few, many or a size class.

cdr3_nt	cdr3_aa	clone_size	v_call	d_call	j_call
TGTGCCAGCAGCTACGACGGGACTGGCGAAAAACTGTTTTTT	CASSYDGTGEKLFF	-	TRBV7-2	-	TRBJ1-4
TGCAGCGTTGGGGGGACAGGGCGGCAGTACTTC	CSVGGTGRQYF	-	TRBV29-1	TRBD1	TRBJ2-7
TGTGCCAGCAGTTTGTTCCGGGGGACCTACGAGCAGTACTTC	CASSLFRGTYEQYF	-	TRBV12-3/TRBV12-4	-	TRBJ2-7
TGTGCCAGCAGCCGAGACCCTAGCGGGGGGGCCGCAGATACGCAGTATTTT	CASSRDPSGGAADTQYF	few	TRBV28	TRBD2	TRBJ2-3
TGTGCCAGCAGTGAAGGGGTCGGCAGGGCCTACGGCTACACCTTC	CASSEGVGRAYGYTF	-	TRBV2	-	TRBJ1-2
TGTGCCAGCAGCGTTAGCGGGAGAGATAATGAGCAGTTCTTC	CASSVSGRDNEQFF	-	TRBV9	TRBD2	TRBJ2-1
TGCAGTGCTTCCCACCCGTTAAACAGGGAAACCGAGCAGTACTTC	CSASHPLNRETEQYF	few	TRBV20-1	-	TRBJ2-7
TGTGCCAGCAGCACCCCGTCGGGTAACTATGGCTACACCTTC	CASSTPSGNYGYTF	-	TRBV28	-	TRBJ1-2
TGCAGTGCTAGAGATACTGGGTTCTTCTACGAGCAGTACTTC	CSARDTGFFYEQYF	-	TRBV20-1	-	TRBJ2-7
TGCAGTGCTAAACCCATGAGGATAAGGTTGCGTGAGACCCAGTACTTC	CSAKPMRIRLRETQYF	few	TRBV20-1	-	TRBJ2-5
TGTGCCAGCAGAATCGCCGGGACAGGGAATACCTACGAGCAGTACTTC	CASRIAGTGNTYEQYF	-	TRBV6-1	TRBD1	TRBJ2-7
TGTGCCAGCAGTTACGCAGGGGGCCCCGGCTACACCTTC	CASSYAGGPGYTF	-	TRBV6-5	TRBD1	TRBJ1-2
TGCAGTGCTAGAAAATTTGTAACTAGCGGGAGGTTCCAAGAGACCCAGTACTTC	CSARKFVTSGRFQETQYF	-	TRBV20-1	TRBD2	TRBJ2-5
TGTGCCAGCAGCCCCCATCCGGAACGTAATTCACCCCTCCACTTT	CASSPHPERNSPLHF	-	TRBV9	-	TRBJ1-6
TGTGCCAGCAGCGTTATGGGTGGACAAACCGGTGAAAAACTGTTTTTT	CASSVMGGQTGEKLFF	few	TRBV9	-	TRBJ1-4
TGCAGTGCTACCGGGACTAGCGGGTCCTACGAGCAGTACTTC	CSATGTSGSYEQYF	few	TRBV20-1	TRBD2	TRBJ2-7
TGTGCCACCAGTGATCCAGGGAGTGGCTACACCTTC	CATSDPGSGYTF	-	TRBV24-1	-	TRBJ1-2
TGTGCCAGCAGCTTAGGTCTGGTTCCCCAGTACTTC	CASSLGLVPQYF	-	TRBV7-8	-	TRBJ2-5